One and the same sample provided the 14 T cell receptor beta chains below, sequenced in a study of OX40 agonist ivuxolimab in advanced cancers. The protocol was immunoSEQ multiplex PCR, while the TCRdb copy is restricted to in-frame clones and leaves out a portion. The table records around 26,000 clones, around 81% of them present only once. The source was CD4+ or CD8+ T cells sorted from blood, collected in a trial of the OX40 agonist ivuxolimab. These receptors were obtained from an adult with an advanced solid tumor such as melanoma, head and neck, liver or kidney cancer.

In its sample, this clone ranks as medium-sized. The chain combines TRBV5-4 with TRBJ2-1, with 10 bases lining up with TRBD2. The germline V gene has CDR1 SGHNT and CDR2 YYREEE (reference sequence). This CDR3 is 16 amino acids long. Trimming cost V 3 bases and J 7 bases; bases outside gene matches: 10. The CDR3 loop reads CASSSPLAGGVNEQFF. The CDR3, as DNA: TGTGCCAGCAGCTCCCCCTTAGCGGGAGGCGTAAATGAGCAGTTCTTC.

This clone showed up just a few times. The chain couples TRBV5-4 to TRBJ2-1; D gene ambiguous. This CDR3 contains 15 residues. V lost 2 bases to trimming and J lost 1 base, with 10 bases between them. Per germline, CDR1 SGHNT and CDR2 YYREEE (reference sequence). CDR3 sequence reads: CASSFEAASYNEQFF. Here the CDR3 DNA reads TGTGCCAGCAGCTTTGAGGCGGCTTCCTACAATGAGCAGTTCTTC. Combining the CDR3 with reference TRBV5-4 and TRBJ2-1 gives the whole variable domain ETGVTQSPTHLIKTRGQQVTLRCSSQSGHNTVSWYQQALGQGPQFIFQYYREEENGRGNFPPRFSGLQFPNYSSELNVNALELDDSALYLCASSFEAASYNEQFFGPGTRLTVL.

V gene TRBV4-3 combines with J gene TRBJ2-2, with 9 bases that match TRBD1. The CDR3 covers 15 residues. CDR1 is LGHNA and CDR2 is YSLEER in the germline V gene. V was pared by 0 bases and J by 7 bases, with 3 bases of the junction left unmatched. CDR3 region: CASSQDYRGHGELFF. Here the CDR3 DNA reads TGCGCCAGCAGCCAAGACTACAGGGGGCACGGGGAGCTGTTTTTT.

The chain has TRBV11-2 and TRBJ1-6; 9 bases fit TRBD1. With 5 bases clipped from V and 5 bases from J, the junction kept 7 bases outside the gene matches. CDR1 and CDR2 (germline): SGHAT, FQNNGV. This CDR3 region has 16 residues. CDR3 amino acids: CASSLLTGGNNSPLHF. Written as DNA, the CDR3 is TGTGCCAGCAGCCTCCTGACAGGGGGTAATAATTCACCCCTCCACTTT.

The chain couples TRBV27 to TRBJ2-7, with TRBD1 as a possible D gene (7 bases). V lost 6 bases, J lost 6 bases, and 21 bases lay in between. Germline V gene lookup returns CDR1 MNHEY and CDR2 SMNVEV (reference sequence). The CDR3 runs 15 residues. CDR3 in amino acids: CASSWAGGMSGEQYF. Here the CDR3 DNA reads TGTGCCAGCAGCTGGGCAGGGGGGATGTCTGGCGAGCAGTACTTC.

The rearrangement joins TRBV28 to TRBJ2-7; 9 nucleotides align to TRBD1. The germline V gene encodes CDR1 MDHEN and CDR2 SYDVKM. The CDR3 is 15 residues long. The ends lost 7 bases at V and 6 bases at J; junction bases unmatched: 13. The DNA for the CDR3 is TGTGCCAGCAAAAGGCCGGGACAGGGTATTCTCGAGCAGTACTTC. This encodes CASKRPGQGILEQYF.

V and J are TRBV7-9 and TRBJ2-7, with D possibly being TRBD1 (6 bases). The CDR3 sequence is 13 residues long. The V gene's germline CDR1 is SEHNR and CDR2 FQNEAQ (reference sequence). The V gene lost 1 base and the J gene lost 2 bases, with 6 bases spanning the gap. The CDR3 DNA reads TGTGCCAGCAGCTTAGGGACAGCCTACGAGCAGTACTTC. It encodes CASSLGTAYEQYF.

The V gene is TRBV4-1, the J gene TRBJ1-5, with D perhaps TRBD1 (6 bases). Germline CDR1 reads MGHRA; CDR2 reads YSYEKL. V lost 3 bases to trimming and J lost 6 bases, with 12 bases between them. The CDR3 spans 14 residues. The CDR3 loop reads CASSQVQGSQPQHF. CDR3 DNA: TGCGCCAGCAGCCAGGTACAGGGTTCTCAGCCCCAGCATTTT.

V usage is TRBV29-1 and J usage is TRBJ2-7; D ambiguous. V lost 6 bases and J 2 bases, leaving 11 bases between the germline ends. Germline V gene lookup returns CDR1 SQVTM and CDR2 ANQGSEA. There are 12 residues in the CDR3. The CDR3 reads CSVLTPPYEQYF. In DNA, the CDR3 is TGCAGCGTGCTGACACCCCCCTACGAGCAGTACTTC.

This chain uses TRBV27 with TRBJ2-1; D is unresolved. V was clipped by 2 bases and J by 10 bases, with 6 bases between them. This CDR3 contains 11 residues. Looked up from germline, CDR1 is MNHEY and CDR2 is SMNVEV (reference sequence). The CDR3: CASSLGREQFF. The CDR3 region has the DNA TGTGCCAGCAGTTTAGGAAGGGAGCAGTTCTTC.

The chain uses TRBV7-9 and TRBJ2-5, with 8 bases fitting TRBD1. The length of the CDR3 is 15 residues. J was trimmed by 2 bases and V by 2 bases; bases with no gene match: 4. Germline V gene sequence: CDR1 SEHNR, CDR2 FQNEAQ (reference sequence). The CDR3 sequence is CASSLRQGTQETQYF. The CDR3 bases are TGTGCCAGCAGCTTAAGACAGGGGACTCAAGAGACCCAGTACTTC.

The rearrangement joins TRBV9 to TRBJ2-7; 8 nucleotides agree with TRBD1. The ends lost 3 bases at V and 3 bases at J; junction bases unmatched: 5. There are 14 residues in the CDR3. Germline V gene lookup returns CDR1 SGDLS and CDR2 YYNGEE. The CDR3 bases are TGTGCCAGCAGCGGGCGACAGGGGTACTACGAGCAGTACTTC. This sequence encodes CASSGRQGYYEQYF.

The DNA for the CDR3 is TGTGCCAGCAGTTTGTTGGCAGGGGGCAATTCACCCCTCCACTTT. Encoded protein: CASSLLAGGNSPLHF. The rearrangement uses TRBV28 and TRBJ1-6; the match to TRBD1 covers 8 bases. CDR1 and CDR2 (germline): MDHEN, SYDVKM. The CDR3 runs 15 residues. V was pared by 3 bases and J by 7 bases, with 5 bases of the junction left unmatched.

V usage is TRBV7-7 and J usage is TRBJ2-1; 10 bases are a match to TRBD2. The V gene's germline CDR1 is SSHAT and CDR2 FNYEAQ (reference sequence). V trimming: 2 bases; J trimming: 9 bases; junction bases outside the gene matches: 7. The CDR3 contains 15 residues. The CDR3 DNA reads as TGTGCCAGCAGCTTAAGCCTAGCGGGAGTGGGTGAGCAGTTCTTC. Residues: CASSLSLAGVGEQFF.